This TCR beta chain appears in the sequencing data of a study of T cells in Graves' hyperthyroidism and ophthalmopathy. The table lists this clonotype with many counts. The antigen remains undetermined. Study-wide findings and caveats: It was a median approximately 6.9 months before onset that the model predicted ophthalmopathy.

The TCR beta CDR3 regions underwent amplification using RNA transcripts as the source. HTBI primers were used for first-round RT-PCR of the TCR CDR3. Using its own MiXCR run on the multiplex PCR reads, TCRdb lists one record per CDR3 protein. Altogether about 400,000 distinct CDR3 sequences are present, about 14% being singletons, with the ten largest covering around 28%. The CDR3 loop spans 14 amino acids. The V end lost 6 bases, the J end lost 0 bases, and 11 bases lay between the germline ends. The germline CDR1 and CDR2 sequences are SQVTM and ANQGSEA. The sequencing input was blood. The receptor was derived from a man over 45 with Graves' ophthalmopathy. This sequence joins TRBV29-1 and TRBJ1-4; no firm D call. The CDR3 DNA is TGCAGCGTCGATGACGGTGCAACTAATGAAAAACTGTTTTTT. This encodes CSVDDGATNEKLFF. Looking up the rest from reference TRBV29-1 and TRBJ1-4 gives the full variable domain: SAVISQKPSRDICQRGTSLTIQCQVDSQVTMMFWYRQQPGQSLTLIATANQGSEATYESGFVIDKFPISRPNLTFSTLTVSNMSPEDSSIYLCSVDDGATNEKLFFGSGTQLSVL.